The rows below give T cell receptor beta chains drawn from one sample of a study of blood T cell repertoires in COVID-19. Generated by immunoSEQ multiplex PCR, the TCRdb table keeps only in-frame clones and is missing some. The sample records 150,000 to 200,000 clones, 86% being singletons. Input material: peripheral blood. The receptors shown here come from a woman aged 60-75 years with COVID-19, enrolled during active disease. Both conserved end residues are part of each CDR3. D genes are given only for firm matches. Rows give clone size only sometimes, using once, few, many, or a class for an expanded clone.

clone size | J gene | D gene | V gene | CDR3 protein | CDR3 DNA
once | TRBJ1-4 | - | TRBV4-1 | CASSQGLPNEKLFF | TGCGCCAGCAGCCAAGGGCTGCCTAATGAAAAACTGTTTTTT
- | TRBJ1-4 | - | TRBV19 | CASQGWPNEKLFF | TGTGCCAGTCAGGGGTGGCCTAATGAAAAACTGTTTTTT
- | TRBJ1-2 | - | TRBV3-1/TRBV3-2 | CASSRGVRNYGYTF | TGTGCCAGCAGCCGGGGAGTGCGGAACTATGGCTACACCTTC
- | TRBJ2-1 | TRBD2 | TRBV11-2 | CASSQSGFVGAGDEQFF | TGTGCCAGCAGCCAGTCCGGCTTCGTCGGTGCGGGGGATGAGCAGTTCTTC
- | TRBJ2-7 | - | TRBV2 | CATSGYEQYF | TGTGCCACGAGCGGTTACGAGCAGTACTTC
- | TRBJ2-7 | TRBD2 | TRBV3-1/TRBV3-2 | CASSQASGGQYEQYF | TGTGCCAGCAGCCAAGCGTCGGGAGGGCAGTACGAGCAGTACTTC
- | TRBJ2-3 | TRBD2 | TRBV19 | CASSGRGLAGRTDTQYF | TGTGCCAGTAGTGGGAGAGGACTAGCGGGAAGGACAGATACGCAGTATTTT
- | TRBJ2-7 | TRBD2 | TRBV7-8 | CASSHTSGRPYEQYF | TGTGCCAGCAGCCACACTAGCGGGAGGCCCTACGAGCAGTACTTC
- | TRBJ1-5 | - | TRBV10-3 | CAISEGGYSNQPQHF | TGTGCCATCAGTGAAGGAGGTTATAGCAATCAGCCCCAGCATTTT
- | TRBJ2-5 | TRBD1 | TRBV4-3 | CASSQGTGGGETQYF | TGCGCCAGCAGCCAAGGGACAGGGGGCGGAGAGACCCAGTACTTC
- | TRBJ1-3 | TRBD1 | TRBV5-1 | CASSRQTGVGNTIYF | TGCGCCAGCAGCCGACAGACAGGGGTCGGAAACACCATATATTTT
- | TRBJ2-5 | TRBD2 | TRBV30 | CAWSATGGQETQYF | TGTGCCTGGAGTGCAACGGGAGGGCAAGAGACCCAGTACTTC
once | TRBJ2-1 | - | TRBV5-1 | CASSRPEGTNEQFF | TGCGCCAGCAGCCGCCCCGAGGGGACAAACGAGCAGTTCTTC
- | TRBJ1-4 | - | TRBV9 | CASSVEQEFGKLFF | TGTGCCAGCAGCGTAGAACAGGAGTTCGGAAAACTGTTTTTT
- | TRBJ2-1 | - | TRBV19 | CASSWPPLASYNEQFF | TGTGCCAGTAGTTGGCCCCCCCTAGCTAGTTACAATGAGCAGTTCTTC
once | TRBJ2-2 | - | TRBV10-3 | CAIRSRDLNTGELFF | TGTGCCATCAGATCCCGGGACTTGAACACCGGGGAGCTGTTTTTT
- | TRBJ2-4 | - | TRBV7-2 | CASSLGAGAKNIQYF | TGTGCCAGCAGCTTAGGTGCGGGAGCCAAAAACATTCAGTACTTC
- | TRBJ1-1 | - | TRBV5-4 | CAIGTGSTNTEAFF | TGTGCCATCGGTACGGGGTCGACGAACACTGAAGCTTTCTTT
- | TRBJ1-2 | TRBD1 | TRBV6-5 | CASSLDRVQDGYTF | TGTGCCAGCAGTCTGGACAGGGTGCAGGATGGCTACACCTTC
- | TRBJ1-2 | TRBD1 | TRBV5-4 | CASSSGQDNYGYTF | TGTGCCAGCAGCTCAGGACAGGATAACTATGGCTACACCTTC
- | TRBJ1-5 | TRBD1 | TRBV6-6 | CASSGQGANQPQHF | TGTGCCAGCAGCGGACAGGGGGCGAATCAGCCCCAGCATTTT
- | TRBJ1-4 | - | TRBV11-2 | CASSFPVLAEKLFF | TGTGCCAGCAGCTTCCCGGTGCTTGCTGAAAAACTGTTTTTT
- | TRBJ1-5 | TRBD1 | TRBV28 | CASSVTGAPNQPQHF | TGTGCCAGCAGTGTGACAGGGGCTCCTAATCAGCCCCAGCATTTT
- | TRBJ2-7 | - | TRBV11-3 | CASSLGPLYEQYF | TGTGCCAGCAGCTTAGGTCCCCTCTACGAGCAGTACTTC
- | TRBJ2-7 | TRBD1 | TRBV12-3/TRBV12-4 | CASRGQIYEQYF | TGTGCCAGCAGGGGACAGATCTACGAGCAGTACTTC
once | TRBJ1-6 | - | TRBV3-1/TRBV3-2 | CASSQGLTAVNSPLHF | TGTGCCAGCAGCCAAGGGTTAACAGCTGTAAATTCACCCCTCCACTTT
- | TRBJ1-1 | - | TRBV4-3 | CASSQPDRNTEAFF | TGCGCCAGCAGCCAACCGGACAGGAACACTGAAGCTTTCTTT
- | TRBJ2-1 | - | TRBV4-3 | CASSRVAAEGQFF | TGCGCCAGCAGCCGCGTTGCAGCGGAGGGGCAGTTCTTC
once | TRBJ1-5 | TRBD1 | TRBV19 | CASTRTGGPNQPQHF | TGTGCCAGTACCCGGACAGGGGGCCCCAATCAGCCCCAGCATTTT
once | TRBJ2-6 | - | TRBV19 | CASSKRHPSGANVLTF | TGTGCCAGTAGTAAGAGACACCCCTCTGGGGCCAACGTCCTGACTTTC
- | TRBJ1-2 | TRBD1 | TRBV23-1 | CASRPGTGGSGYTF | TGCGCCAGCAGACCTGGGACAGGGGGCTCTGGCTACACCTTC
few | TRBJ1-2 | - | TRBV2 | CASRPGQVYGYTF | TGTGCCAGTCGCCCCGGACAAGTCTATGGCTACACCTTC
- | TRBJ1-1 | TRBD1 | TRBV10-3 | CAISEGQGGTEAFF | TGTGCCATCAGTGAGGGACAGGGGGGTACTGAAGCTTTCTTT
once | TRBJ1-1 | - | TRBV18 | CASSPLSSGNTEAFF | TGTGCCAGCTCACCACTCAGTTCAGGGAACACTGAAGCTTTCTTT
- | TRBJ2-7 | - | TRBV28 | CASNNYRVGTYEQYF | TGTGCCAGCAATAATTACAGGGTCGGGACCTACGAGCAGTACTTC
- | TRBJ2-3 | TRBD2 | TRBV11-3 | CASSLDQAGEADTQYF | TGTGCCAGCAGCTTAGATCAAGCGGGAGAGGCGGATACGCAGTATTTT
- | TRBJ1-5 | TRBD1 | TRBV6-2/TRBV6-3 | CASSYPDRAQPQHF | TGTGCCAGCAGTTACCCGGACAGGGCACAGCCCCAGCATTTT
- | TRBJ2-5 | - | TRBV28 | CASSFGDTTRTQYF | TGTGCCAGCAGTTTCGGGGACACCACACGGACCCAGTACTTC
- | TRBJ1-4 | - | TRBV10-3 | CAISRTAGNEKLFF | TGTGCCATCAGCCGGACAGCTGGCAATGAAAAACTGTTTTTT
- | TRBJ2-1 | - | TRBV24-1 | CATSTQGKQFF | TGTGCCACCAGCACGCAGGGGAAACAGTTCTTC
- | TRBJ1-1 | TRBD1 | TRBV11-2 | CASSFRDRDTEAFF | TGTGCCAGCAGCTTCCGGGACAGGGATACTGAAGCTTTCTTT
- | TRBJ1-2 | TRBD1 | TRBV10-3 | CAINPGQGSGGYTF | TGTGCCATCAATCCGGGACAGGGAAGTGGCGGCTACACCTTC
- | TRBJ2-3 | TRBD2 | TRBV19 | CASRGGRAAADTQYF | TGTGCCAGTAGGGGCGGGAGGGCCGCGGCAGATACGCAGTATTTT
- | TRBJ1-5 | - | TRBV15 | CATSRVGQSNQPQHF | TGTGCCACCAGCAGAGTAGGACAGAGCAATCAGCCCCAGCATTTT
- | TRBJ2-3 | TRBD2 | TRBV4-2 | CASSAQLAGFLTDTQYF | TGTGCCAGCAGCGCGCAACTAGCGGGTTTTCTCACAGATACGCAGTATTTT
- | TRBJ2-2 | - | TRBV11-3 | CASSLSQGFSTGELFF | TGTGCCAGCAGCTTAAGTCAGGGATTCAGCACCGGGGAGCTGTTTTTT
- | TRBJ2-3 | - | TRBV3-1/TRBV3-2 | CASTQPGTDTQYF | TGTGCCAGCACGCAACCGGGCACAGATACGCAGTATTTT
- | TRBJ1-1 | - | TRBV18 | CASSPLSRGNTEAFF | TGTGCCAGCTCACCACTCTCCCGAGGAAACACTGAAGCTTTCTTT